The 21 T cell receptor beta chains reported below all come from one sample, sequenced in a study of blood T cell repertoires in COVID-19. The protocol was immunoSEQ multiplex PCR, while the TCRdb copy is restricted to in-frame clones and leaves out a portion. The sample lists under 300,000 clones; around 85% were seen once. Sequenced input: PBMCs or T cells enriched from blood (not recorded which). All receptors derive from a woman in her forties or fifties who had recovered from COVID-19.

V and J are TRBV5-1 and TRBJ1-2; 7 bases match TRBD1. The V gene's germline CDR1 is SGHRS and CDR2 YFSETQ. This CDR3 region has 16 residues. After removal of 1 base from V and 4 bases from J, the junction contained 10 bases not matched to a gene. The CDR3 coding sequence is TGCGCCAGCAGCTTGACCGGGACAGACATATTCTATGGCTACACCTTC. It codes for CASSLTGTDIFYGYTF.

The chain recombines TRBV5-1 with TRBJ1-2; 12 nucleotides agree with TRBD1. Germline CDR1 reads SGHRS; CDR2 reads YFSETQ. The V gene end was trimmed by 4 bases and the J gene end by 2 bases; junction bases not matched to a gene: 6. CDR3 size: 16 residues. The CDR3 spells CASSRGQGASNYGYTF. The CDR3 DNA sequence: TGCGCCAGCAGCAGGGGACAGGGGGCTTCCAACTATGGCTACACCTTC. The full variable domain, rest sourced from reference TRBV5-1 and TRBJ1-2, is KAGVTQTPRYLIKTRGQQVTLSCSPISGHRSVSWYQQTPGQGLQFLFEYFSETQRNKGNFPGRFSGRQFSNSRSEMNVSTLELGDSALYLCASSRGQGASNYGYTFGSGTRLTVV.

This rearrangement joins TRBV10-1 to TRBJ2-1, with TRBD1 matching 9 bases. Germline V gene lookup returns CDR1 WNHNN and CDR2 SYGVQD (reference sequence). Trimming cost V 6 bases and J 4 bases; bases outside gene matches: 4. The CDR3 has 14 amino acids. The CDR3 loop is CASRRDREYNEQFF. Written as DNA, the CDR3 is TGCGCCAGCAGAAGGGACAGGGAATACAATGAGCAGTTCTTC.

This chain joins TRBV27 and TRBJ2-1, with TRBD2 matching 10 bases. This CDR3 is 16 amino acids long. V dropped 4 bases and J dropped 7; count of bases not matched to a gene: 10. Germline V gives CDR1 MNHEY, CDR2 SMNVEV (reference sequence). CDR3 DNA: TGTGCCAGCAGTTCCCTGGGTAGCGGGAGGTATAATGAGCAGTTCTTC. It encodes CASSSLGSGRYNEQFF.

The V gene is TRBV28, the J gene TRBJ1-4, with 10 bases fitting TRBD1. The V gene's germline CDR1 is MDHEN and CDR2 SYDVKM. The CDR3 length is 17 residues. Trimming at V came to 0 bases and at J to 3 bases, leaving 4 bases not matched to a gene. The CDR3 here is CASSLWTGGAANEKLFF. CDR3 in DNA: TGTGCCAGCAGTTTATGGACAGGGGGCGCGGCTAATGAAAAACTGTTTTTT.

The V gene is TRBV9, the J gene TRBJ1-1; 8 bases line up with TRBD1. The trim removed 4 bases at V and 0 bases at J, leaving 11 bases unmatched. This CDR3 is built from 17 residues. The germline gives CDR1 SGDLS, CDR2 YYNGEE. The CDR3 nucleotides read TGTGCCAGCAGCCCCCACGTGGGACAGGTAATGAACACTGAAGCTTTCTTT. Translating gives CASSPHVGQVMNTEAFF.

The chain employs TRBV6-1 and TRBJ2-1; TRBD2 aligns across 13 bases. J was trimmed by 7 bases and V by 3 bases; bases with no gene match: 9. There are 17 residues in the CDR3. The germline V gene has CDR1 MNHNS and CDR2 SASEGT. CDR3 DNA sequence: TGTGCCAGCAGTGATTTACGGACTAGCGGGAGAGGGAATGAGCAGTTCTTC. This translates into CASSDLRTSGRGNEQFF.

This clone was seen just once. The genes are TRBV28 and TRBJ2-1; 8 bases match TRBD1. CDR1 and CDR2 from the germline V gene are MDHEN and SYDVKM. The CDR3 consists of 15 residues. Trimming took 7 bases from V and 1 from J; bases not matched to a gene: 6. CDR3 region: CASNPGQVSYNEQFF. CDR3 in DNA: TGTGCCAGCAACCCGGGACAGGTATCCTACAATGAGCAGTTCTTC.

The V and J genes are TRBV28 and TRBJ2-7, with D unresolved. The germline V and J ends were trimmed by 6 bases and 6 bases, with 18 bases remaining between them. This CDR3 comprises 14 residues. Looked up from germline, CDR1 is MDHEN and CDR2 is SYDVKM. Here the CDR3 reads CASRRGMAFGEQYF. The CDR3 DNA is TGTGCCAGCAGACGAGGAATGGCCTTTGGCGAGCAGTACTTC.

This CDR3 reads CASSFIWTLMNTEAFF. In DNA form, the CDR3 reads TGTGCCAGCAGCTTTATTTGGACACTCATGAACACTGAAGCTTTCTTT. The chain combines TRBV5-5 with TRBJ1-1; D perhaps matches TRBD1 (5 bases). The V gene lost 2 bases and the J gene lost 0 bases, with 14 bases spanning the gap. There are 16 residues in the CDR3. Germline CDR1 SGHKS, CDR2 YYEKEE (reference sequence).

The rearrangement links TRBV6-4 to TRBJ2-7; 7 bases are shared with TRBD1. Unmatched junction bases numbered 14, after V lost 4 bases and J lost 5 bases. Per the germline V gene, CDR1 is MRHNA and CDR2 is SNTAGT. The CDR3 is 16 residues long. CDR3 DNA sequence: TGTGCCAGCAGTGGGGGGAACAGGGGCCTAATGGACGAGCAGTACTTC. It encodes CASSGGNRGLMDEQYF.

The sample holds one count of this clone. This chain uses TRBV5-6 with TRBJ2-7; 10 nucleotides agree with TRBD1. CDR1 and CDR2 from the germline V gene are SGHDT and YYEEEE. The V and J ends lost 2 bases and 4 bases, in that order; junction bases with no gene match: 9. The CDR3 extends over 16 amino acids. DNA of the CDR3: TGTGCCAGCAGCTTTAGACAGGGGGCGATGCTTTACGAGCAGTACTTC. Encoded protein: CASSFRQGAMLYEQYF.

The V and J genes are TRBV7-2 and TRBJ1-5; 7 nucleotides match TRBD1. Germline V CDR1 and CDR2: SGHTA, FQGNSA. The junction had 13 bases not matched to a gene; V was cut back by 5 bases and J by 6 bases. The CDR3 is 16 amino acids. The CDR3 sequence: CASSAWGQSASQPQHF. CDR3 coding DNA: TGTGCCAGCAGCGCATGGGGACAGTCAGCGAGTCAGCCCCAGCATTTT. Supplemented by reference TRBV7-2 and TRBJ1-5, the full variable domain reads GAGVSQSPSNKVTEKGKDVELRCDPISGHTALYWYRQSLGQGLEFLIYFQGNSAPDKSGLPSDRFSAERTGGSVSTLTIQRTQQEDSAVYLCASSAWGQSASQPQHFGDGTRLSIL.

The rearrangement links TRBV18 to TRBJ2-1; TRBD2 is a possible D gene (5 bases). Trimming cost V 9 bases and J 3 bases, with 12 bases left between them. CDR3 length: 13 amino acids. The germline CDR1 and CDR2 sequences are KGHSH and LQKENI. CDR3 amino acids: CASSFGVYNEQFF. The CDR3 DNA reads TGTGCCAGTAGTTTCGGGGTCTACAATGAGCAGTTCTTC. The variable domain in full, with the rest retrieved from reference TRBV18 and TRBJ2-1, is NAGVMQNPRHLVRRRGQEARLRCSPMKGHSHVYWYRQLPEEGLKFMVYLQKENIIDESGMPKERFSAEFPKEGPSILRIQQVVRGDSAAYFCASSFGVYNEQFFGPGTRLTVL.

This clone was picked up a small number of times. The chain combines TRBV15 with TRBJ1-1, with 7 bases that match TRBD1. Germline assignment: CDR1 LNHNV and CDR2 YYDKDF (reference sequence). Losses at the gene ends were 5 bases for V and 7 bases for J; bases not matched to a gene: 10. The CDR3 runs to 14 residues. The CDR3 DNA sequence: TGTGCCACCAGCGTTCCAGGGGGGTTCAGTGAAGCTTTCTTT. This sequence encodes CATSVPGGFSEAFF.

This chain links TRBV19 with TRBJ1-1, with D maybe TRBD1 (5 bases). From germline, CDR1 is LNHDA and CDR2 SQIVND (reference sequence). The V end lost 5 bases, the J end lost 6 bases, and 13 bases lay between the germline ends. CDR3 length: 13 amino acids. The CDR3 DNA reads as TGTGCCAGTAGTTTCCTCGGACAATCTGAAGCTTTCTTT. Translation gives CASSFLGQSEAFF. Variable domain in full (rest from reference TRBV19 and TRBJ1-1): DGGITQSPKYLFRKEGQNVTLSCEQNLNHDAMYWYRQDPGQGLRLIYYSQIVNDFQKGDIAEGYSVSREKKESFPLTVTSAQKNPTAFYLCASSFLGQSEAFFGQGTRLTVV.

On this clone: Different DNA sequences within this sample yield the same CDR3. The chain recombines TRBV28 with TRBJ1-5, with D tentatively TRBD1 (6 bases). The V gene lost 4 bases and the J gene lost 4 bases, with 8 bases spanning the gap. From germline, CDR1 is MDHEN and CDR2 SYDVKM. The CDR3 sequence is 13 residues long. CDR3 bases: TGTGCCAGCAGTTCGGACAGTAATCAGCCCCAGCATTTT. Translated: CASSSDSNQPQHF.

CDR3 coding DNA: TGTGCCAGCAGCCAAGATCGGGCCGGTGGGCGGGCGCAGTATTTT. Translation: CASSQDRAGGRAQYF. This rearrangement joins TRBV3-1 (or the pseudogene TRBV3-2) to TRBJ2-3; D may be TRBD2 (5 bases). Germline V gene lookup returns CDR1 LGHDT and CDR2 YNNKEL (reference sequence). CDR3 size: 15 residues. V was cut by 0 bases and J by 10 bases, with 17 bases left in between.

The chain couples TRBV4-1 to TRBJ2-3; the D is unclear. Trimming shortened V by 4 bases and J by 9 bases, and 8 bases separated the two germline ends. Germline CDR1 is MGHRA and CDR2 is YSYEKL. The CDR3 has 11 residues. CDR3: CASSLYETQYF. CDR3 nucleotide sequence: TGCGCCAGCAGCCTATATGAGACGCAGTATTTT.

This chain joins TRBV24-1 and TRBJ2-3; TRBD2 matches 9 bases. CDR3 length: 18 residues. CDR1 KGHDR and CDR2 SFDVKD come from the germline V gene. The junction had 10 bases not matched to a gene; V was cut back by 3 bases and J by 1 base. The CDR3 DNA follows: TGTGCCACCAGTGATGCCCCCGGGACTAGCAGCCGCACAGATACGCAGTATTTT. Residues: CATSDAPGTSSRTDTQYF.

The sample holds one count of this clone. V is TRBV29-1 and J is TRBJ1-2; possibly TRBD1 for D (6 bases). V lost 4 bases, J lost 3 bases, and 12 bases lay in between. Germline V gives CDR1 SQVTM, CDR2 ANQGSEA. The CDR3 sequence is 13 residues long. Here the CDR3 DNA reads TGCAGCGTTGCGGGGGGCGCTGACTATGGCTACACCTTC. Encoded protein: CSVAGGADYGYTF.